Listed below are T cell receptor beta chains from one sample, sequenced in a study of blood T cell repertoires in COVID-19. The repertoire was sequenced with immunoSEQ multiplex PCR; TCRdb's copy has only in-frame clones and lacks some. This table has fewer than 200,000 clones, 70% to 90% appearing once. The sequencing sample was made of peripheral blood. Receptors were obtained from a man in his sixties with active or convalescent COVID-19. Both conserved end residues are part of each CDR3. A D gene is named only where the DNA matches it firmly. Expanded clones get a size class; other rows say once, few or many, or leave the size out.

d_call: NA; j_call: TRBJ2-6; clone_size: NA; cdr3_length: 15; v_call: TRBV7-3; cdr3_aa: CASSFPDSWANVLTF; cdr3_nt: TGTGCCAGCAGCTTCCCAGATTCCTGGGCCAACGTCCTGACTTTC
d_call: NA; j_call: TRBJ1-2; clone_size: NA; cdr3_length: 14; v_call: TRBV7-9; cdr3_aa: CASSLLTRTGGYTF; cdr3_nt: TGTGCCAGCAGCCTACTTACTAGGACTGGTGGCTACACCTTC
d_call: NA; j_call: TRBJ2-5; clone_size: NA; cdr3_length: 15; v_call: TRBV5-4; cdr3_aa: CASSLIGTNQETQYF; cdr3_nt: TGTGCCAGCAGCTTGATCGGCACTAACCAAGAGACCCAGTACTTC
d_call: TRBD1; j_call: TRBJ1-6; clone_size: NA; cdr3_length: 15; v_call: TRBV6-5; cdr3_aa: CASSKDRGYNSPLHF; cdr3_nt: TGTGCCAGCAGCAAGGACAGGGGGTATAATTCACCCCTCCACTTT
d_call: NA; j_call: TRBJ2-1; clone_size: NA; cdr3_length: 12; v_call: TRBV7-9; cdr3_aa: CASSFAVHEQFF; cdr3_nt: TGTGCCAGCAGTTTCGCGGTACATGAGCAGTTCTTC
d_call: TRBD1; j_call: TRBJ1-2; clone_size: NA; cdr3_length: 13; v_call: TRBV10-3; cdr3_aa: CAITETGGYGYTF; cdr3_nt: TGTGCCATCACCGAGACAGGGGGCTATGGCTACACCTTC
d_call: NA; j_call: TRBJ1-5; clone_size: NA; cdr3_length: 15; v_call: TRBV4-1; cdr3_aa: CASSQDKGGYQPQHF; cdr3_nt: TGCGCCAGCAGCCAAGATAAAGGGGGTTATCAGCCCCAGCATTTT
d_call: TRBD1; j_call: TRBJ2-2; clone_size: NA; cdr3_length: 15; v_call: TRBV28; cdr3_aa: CASSFGRQGTGELFF; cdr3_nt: TGTGCCAGCAGTTTCGGACGACAGGGGACCGGGGAGCTGTTTTTT
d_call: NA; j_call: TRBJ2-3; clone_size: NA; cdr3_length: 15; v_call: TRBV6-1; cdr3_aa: CASSELGGNSDTQYF; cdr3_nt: TGTGCCAGCAGTGAATTAGGGGGTAATTCAGATACGCAGTATTTT
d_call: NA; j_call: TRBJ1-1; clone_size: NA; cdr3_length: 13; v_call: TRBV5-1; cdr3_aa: CASSLTIGTEAFF; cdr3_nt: TGCGCCAGCAGCCTAACGATTGGCACTGAAGCTTTCTTT
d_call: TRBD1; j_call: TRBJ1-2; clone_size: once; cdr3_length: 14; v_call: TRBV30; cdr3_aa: CAWRVKGASYGYTF; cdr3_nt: TGTGCCTGGAGGGTTAAGGGGGCCAGTTATGGCTACACCTTC
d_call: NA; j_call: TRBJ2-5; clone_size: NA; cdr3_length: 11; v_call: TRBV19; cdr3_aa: CASRGGETQYF; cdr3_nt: TGTGCCAGTCGAGGGGGAGAGACCCAGTACTTC
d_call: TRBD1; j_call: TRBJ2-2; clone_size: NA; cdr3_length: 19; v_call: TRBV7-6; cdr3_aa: CASSFSGTGQNWGTGELFF; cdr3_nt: TGTGCCAGCAGCTTTTCGGGGACAGGGCAAAATTGGGGCACCGGGGAGCTGTTTTTT
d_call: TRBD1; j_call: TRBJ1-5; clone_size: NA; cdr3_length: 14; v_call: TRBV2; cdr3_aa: CASSVGQGNQPQHF; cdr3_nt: TGTGCCAGCAGTGTGGGACAGGGCAATCAGCCCCAGCATTTT
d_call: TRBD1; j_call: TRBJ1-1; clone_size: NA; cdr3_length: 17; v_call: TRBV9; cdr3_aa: CASSVEGDRGTYTEAFF; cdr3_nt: TGTGCCAGCAGCGTAGAAGGAGACAGGGGGACATACACTGAAGCTTTCTTT
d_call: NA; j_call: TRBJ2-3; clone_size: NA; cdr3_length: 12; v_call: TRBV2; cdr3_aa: CASSADTDTQYF; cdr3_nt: TGTGCCAGCAGTGCAGACACAGATACGCAGTATTTT
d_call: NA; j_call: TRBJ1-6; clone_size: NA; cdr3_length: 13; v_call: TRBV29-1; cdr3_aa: CSVSRGQDSPLHF; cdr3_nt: TGCAGCGTCTCCCGGGGTCAGGATTCACCCCTCCACTTT
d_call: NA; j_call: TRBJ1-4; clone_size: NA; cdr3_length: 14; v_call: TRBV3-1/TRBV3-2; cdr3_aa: CASSLQGSDEKLFF; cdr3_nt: TGTGCCAGCAGCTTACAGGGCTCGGATGAAAAACTGTTTTTT
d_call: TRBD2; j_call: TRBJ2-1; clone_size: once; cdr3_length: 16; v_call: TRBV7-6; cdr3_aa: CASSPFGGGAGNEQFF; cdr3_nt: TGTGCCAGCAGCCCGTTTGGGGGAGGGGCTGGCAATGAGCAGTTCTTC
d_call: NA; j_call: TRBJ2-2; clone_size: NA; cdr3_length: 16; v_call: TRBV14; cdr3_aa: CASSPLGTVNTGELFF; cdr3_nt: TGTGCCAGCAGCCCCCTCGGAACAGTAAACACCGGGGAGCTGTTTTTT
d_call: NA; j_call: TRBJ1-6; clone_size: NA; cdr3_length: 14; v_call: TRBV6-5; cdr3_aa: CASSQGHQNSPLHF; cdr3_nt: TGTGCCAGCAGCCAGGGACACCAGAATTCACCCCTCCACTTT
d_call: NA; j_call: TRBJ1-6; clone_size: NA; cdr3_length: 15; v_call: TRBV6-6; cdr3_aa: CASSRGQPYNSPLHF; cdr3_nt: TGTGCCAGCAGCCGAGGACAGCCGTATAATTCACCCCTCCACTTT
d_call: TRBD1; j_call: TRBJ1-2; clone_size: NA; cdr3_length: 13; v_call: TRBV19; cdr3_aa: CASRKQGAGGYTF; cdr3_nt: TGTGCCAGTAGGAAACAGGGGGCAGGAGGCTACACCTTC
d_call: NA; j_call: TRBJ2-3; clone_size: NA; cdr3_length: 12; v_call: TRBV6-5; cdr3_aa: CASSYITDTQYF; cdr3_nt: TGTGCCAGCAGTTACATAACAGATACGCAGTATTTT
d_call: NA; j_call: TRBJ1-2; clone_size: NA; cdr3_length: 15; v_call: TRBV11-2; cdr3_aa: CASSPGGRTNYGYTF; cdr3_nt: TGTGCCAGCAGCCCAGGAGGCAGAACTAACTATGGCTACACCTTC
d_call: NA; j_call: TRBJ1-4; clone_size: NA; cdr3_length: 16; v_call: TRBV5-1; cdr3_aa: CASSEAPTLMLEKLFF; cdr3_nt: TGCGCCAGCAGCGAAGCCCCTACTCTAATGTTGGAAAAACTGTTTTTT
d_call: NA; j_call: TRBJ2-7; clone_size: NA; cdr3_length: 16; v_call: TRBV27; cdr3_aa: CASSQGQKGGRGEQYF; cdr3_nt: TGTGCCAGCAGTCAAGGACAGAAGGGAGGGAGGGGAGAGCAGTACTTC
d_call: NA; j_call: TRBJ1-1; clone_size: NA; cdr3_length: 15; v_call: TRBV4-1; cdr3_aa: CASSLSRDFNTEAFF; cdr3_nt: TGCGCCAGCAGCCTTTCCCGGGACTTTAACACTGAAGCTTTCTTT
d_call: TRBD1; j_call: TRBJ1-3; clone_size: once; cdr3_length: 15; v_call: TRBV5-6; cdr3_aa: CASSLGQGTGNTIYF; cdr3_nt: TGTGCCAGCAGCCTCGGACAGGGGACTGGAAACACCATATATTTT
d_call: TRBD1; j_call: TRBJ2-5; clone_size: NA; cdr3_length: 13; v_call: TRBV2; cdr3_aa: CASRRQGPETQYF; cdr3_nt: TGTGCCAGCAGGCGACAGGGACCAGAGACCCAGTACTTC
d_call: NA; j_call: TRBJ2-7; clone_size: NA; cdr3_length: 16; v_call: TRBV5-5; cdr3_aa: CASSLGGALSSYEQYF; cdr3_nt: TGTGCCAGCAGCTTGGGGGGAGCCTTGAGCTCCTACGAGCAGTACTTC
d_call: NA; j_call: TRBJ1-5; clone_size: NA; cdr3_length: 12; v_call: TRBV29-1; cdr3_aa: CSVEDRRQPQHF; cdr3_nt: TGCAGCGTTGAAGATCGTCGGCAGCCCCAGCATTTT
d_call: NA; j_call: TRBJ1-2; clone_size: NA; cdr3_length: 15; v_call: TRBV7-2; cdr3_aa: CASSLRRALGYGYTF; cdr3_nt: TGTGCCAGCAGCTTACGGAGGGCCTTAGGCTATGGCTACACCTTC
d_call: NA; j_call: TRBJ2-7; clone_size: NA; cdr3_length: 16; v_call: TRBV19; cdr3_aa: CASSIRGQGGSYEQYF; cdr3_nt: TGTGCCAGTAGTATTAGAGGTCAGGGTGGGTCCTACGAGCAGTACTTC
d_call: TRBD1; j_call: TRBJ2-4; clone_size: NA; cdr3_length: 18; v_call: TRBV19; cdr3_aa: CASSIHPPGQGVVDIQYF; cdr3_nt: TGTGCCAGTAGTATTCATCCTCCGGGACAGGGGGTAGTAGACATTCAGTACTTC
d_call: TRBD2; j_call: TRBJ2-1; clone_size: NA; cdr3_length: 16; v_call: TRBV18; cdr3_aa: CASSPLAGGRDNEQFF; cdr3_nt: TGTGCCAGCTCACCACTAGCGGGGGGCCGTGACAATGAGCAGTTCTTC
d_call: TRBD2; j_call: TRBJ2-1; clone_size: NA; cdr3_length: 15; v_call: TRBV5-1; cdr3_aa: CASSLVGLAGDEQFF; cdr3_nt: TGCGCCAGCAGCTTGGTTGGACTAGCGGGGGATGAGCAGTTCTTC
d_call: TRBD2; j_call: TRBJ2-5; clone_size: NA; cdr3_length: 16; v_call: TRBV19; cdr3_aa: CASSMASGGSKETQYF; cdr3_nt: TGTGCCAGTAGTATGGCTAGCGGGGGGTCTAAAGAGACCCAGTACTTC
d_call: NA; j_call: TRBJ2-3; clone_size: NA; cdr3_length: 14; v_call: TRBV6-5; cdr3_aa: CASKVDRNTDTQYF; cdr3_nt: TGTGCCAGCAAGGTTGACAGAAACACAGATACGCAGTATTTT
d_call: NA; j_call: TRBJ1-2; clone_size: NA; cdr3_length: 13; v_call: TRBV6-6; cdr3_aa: CASSWGRDYGYTF; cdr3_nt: TGTGCCAGCAGCTGGGGCAGAGACTATGGCTACACCTTC
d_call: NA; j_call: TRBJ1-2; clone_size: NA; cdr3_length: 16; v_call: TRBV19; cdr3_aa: CASSIGFKQADYGYTF; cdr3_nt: TGTGCCAGTAGTATAGGATTCAAACAGGCTGACTATGGCTACACCTTC
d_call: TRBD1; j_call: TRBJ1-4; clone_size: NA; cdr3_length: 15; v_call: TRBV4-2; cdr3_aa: CASSLGTAENEKLFF; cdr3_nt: TGTGCCAGCAGCCTCGGGACAGCGGAAAATGAAAAACTGTTTTTT
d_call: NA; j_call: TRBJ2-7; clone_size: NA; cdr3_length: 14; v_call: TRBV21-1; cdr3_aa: CASSIRNRVGEQYF; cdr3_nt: TGTGCCAGCAGCATCCGCAACAGGGTAGGAGAGCAGTACTTC
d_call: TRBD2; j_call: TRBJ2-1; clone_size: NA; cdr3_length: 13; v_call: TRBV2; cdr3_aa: CASSGGLGGEQFF; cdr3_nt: TGTGCCAGCAGCGGGGGACTAGGAGGTGAGCAGTTCTTC
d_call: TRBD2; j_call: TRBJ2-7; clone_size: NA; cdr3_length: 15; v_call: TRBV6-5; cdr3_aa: CASSTSSGGAYEQYF; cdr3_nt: TGTGCCAGCAGTACTAGTAGCGGGGGGGCCTACGAGCAGTACTTC
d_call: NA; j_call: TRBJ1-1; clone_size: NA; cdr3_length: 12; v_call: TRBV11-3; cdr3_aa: CASSPDGLRAFF; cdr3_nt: TGTGCCAGCAGCCCCGACGGACTTAGGGCTTTCTTT
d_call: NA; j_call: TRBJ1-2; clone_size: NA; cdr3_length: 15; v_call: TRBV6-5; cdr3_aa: CASSYSRFEPYGYTF; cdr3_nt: TGTGCCAGCAGTTACTCGAGGTTTGAACCGTATGGCTACACCTTC
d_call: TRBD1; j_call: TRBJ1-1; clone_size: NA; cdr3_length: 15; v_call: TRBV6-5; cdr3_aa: CASSSNGQGHTEAFF; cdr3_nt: TGTGCCAGCAGTTCCAACGGACAGGGCCACACTGAAGCTTTCTTT
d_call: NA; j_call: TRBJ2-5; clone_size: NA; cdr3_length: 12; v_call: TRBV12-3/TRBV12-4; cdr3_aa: CASSPVRETQYF; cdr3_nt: TGTGCCAGCTCCCCGGTCCGAGAGACCCAGTACTTC
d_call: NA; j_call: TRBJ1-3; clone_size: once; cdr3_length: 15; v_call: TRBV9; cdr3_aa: CASSSGGLRRNTIYF; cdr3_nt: TGTGCCAGCAGCTCCGGAGGATTACGGAGAAACACCATATATTTT
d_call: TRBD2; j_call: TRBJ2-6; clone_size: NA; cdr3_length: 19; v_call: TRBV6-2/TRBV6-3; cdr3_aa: CASSYSWTRYASGANVLTF; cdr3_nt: TGTGCCAGCAGTTACTCTTGGACTAGATACGCTTCTGGGGCCAACGTCCTGACTTTC
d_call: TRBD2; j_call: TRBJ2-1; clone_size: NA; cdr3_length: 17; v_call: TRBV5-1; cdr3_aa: CASSLIPSGGAYNEQFF; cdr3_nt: TGCGCCAGCAGCTTGATACCTAGCGGGGGGGCATATAATGAGCAGTTCTTC
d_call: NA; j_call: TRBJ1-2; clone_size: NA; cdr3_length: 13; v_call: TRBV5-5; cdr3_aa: CASSPDRNYGYTF; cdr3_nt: TGTGCCAGCAGCCCTGACAGAAACTATGGCTACACCTTC
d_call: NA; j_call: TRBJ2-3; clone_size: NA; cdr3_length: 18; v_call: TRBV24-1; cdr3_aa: CATSPPVSAGRRENTQYF; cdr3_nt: TGTGCCACCAGTCCTCCTGTGTCCGCGGGCCGGAGGGAAAATACGCAGTATTTT
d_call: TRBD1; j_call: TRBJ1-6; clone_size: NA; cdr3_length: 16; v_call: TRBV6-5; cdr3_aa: CASSSLGTEHNSPLHF; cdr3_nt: TGTGCCAGCAGTTCCCTTGGGACAGAGCATAATTCACCCCTCCACTTT
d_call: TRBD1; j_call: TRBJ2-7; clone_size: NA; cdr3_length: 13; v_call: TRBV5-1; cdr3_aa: CASSRDRLGEQYF; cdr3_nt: TGCGCCAGCAGCCGGGACAGGCTGGGCGAGCAGTACTTC